Shown below are 2 T cell receptor beta chains from a single sample sequenced in a study of T-cell memory formation after mild COVID-19. TCRdb reanalysed the 5' RACE reads using MiXCR and keeps one entry per CDR3 protein. In the table there are around 450,000 distinct CDR3 sequences, 15% to 25% of which are singletons. Material for sequencing was PBMCs or a T cell subset sorted from them (not recorded which). The receptors were gathered from an adult woman who had mild COVID-19 (a few samples of this study predate the infection). Cell type and time point are not known.

This sequence joins TRBV4-2 and TRBJ1-5; D uncertain. CDR3 length: 14 residues. The germline CDR1 and CDR2 sequences are LGHNA and YNFKEQ. V was shortened by 4 bases and J by 7 bases, with 14 bases between the two germline ends. CDR3 sequence reads: CASSLLAREQPQHF. The CDR3 DNA follows: TGTGCCAGCAGCCTCCTTGCGCGGGAACAGCCCCAGCATTTT.

The V gene is TRBV9, the J gene TRBJ2-1; 8 nucleotides agree with TRBD2. CDR3 size: 15 residues. V shed 0 bases and J 6 bases; nucleotides not matched to a gene: 5. The germline CDR1 and CDR2 sequences are SGDLS and YYNGEE. CDR3 DNA: TGTGCCAGCAGCGTAGCTACGGGAGGGCCCAATGAGCAGTTCTTC. Translation: CASSVATGGPNEQFF.